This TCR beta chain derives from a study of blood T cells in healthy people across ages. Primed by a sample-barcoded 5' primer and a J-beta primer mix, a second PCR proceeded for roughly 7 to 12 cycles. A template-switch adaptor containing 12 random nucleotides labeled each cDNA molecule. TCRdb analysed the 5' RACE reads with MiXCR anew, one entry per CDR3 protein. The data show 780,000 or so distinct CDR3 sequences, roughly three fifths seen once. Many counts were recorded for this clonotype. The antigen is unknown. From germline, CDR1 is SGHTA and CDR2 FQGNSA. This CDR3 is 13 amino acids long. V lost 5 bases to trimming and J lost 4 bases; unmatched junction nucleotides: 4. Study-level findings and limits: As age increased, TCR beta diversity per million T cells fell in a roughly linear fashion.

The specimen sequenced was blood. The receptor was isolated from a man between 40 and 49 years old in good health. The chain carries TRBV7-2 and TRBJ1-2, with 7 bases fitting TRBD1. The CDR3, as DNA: TGTGCCAGCAGCCCACAGGGGTCCTATGGCTACACCTTC. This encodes CASSPQGSYGYTF.